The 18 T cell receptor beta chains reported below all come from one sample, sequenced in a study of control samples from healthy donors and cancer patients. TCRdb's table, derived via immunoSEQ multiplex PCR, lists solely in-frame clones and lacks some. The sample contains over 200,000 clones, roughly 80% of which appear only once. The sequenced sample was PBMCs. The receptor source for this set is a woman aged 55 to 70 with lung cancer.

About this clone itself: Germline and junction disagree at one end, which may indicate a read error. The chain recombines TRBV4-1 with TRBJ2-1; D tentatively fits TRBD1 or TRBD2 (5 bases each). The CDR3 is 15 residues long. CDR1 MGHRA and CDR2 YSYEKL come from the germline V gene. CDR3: CASSQGPTRTALRLF. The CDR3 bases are TGCGCCAGCAGCCAGGGACCTACAAGGACCGCGCTACGTCTCTTC.

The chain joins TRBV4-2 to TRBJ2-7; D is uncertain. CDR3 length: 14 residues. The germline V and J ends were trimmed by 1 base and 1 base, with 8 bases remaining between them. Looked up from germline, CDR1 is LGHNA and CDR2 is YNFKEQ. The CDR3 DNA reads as TGTGCCAGCAGCCAAGGGTCACAATCCTACGAGCAGTACTTC. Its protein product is CASSQGSQSYEQYF.

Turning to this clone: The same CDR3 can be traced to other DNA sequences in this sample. The CDR3 protein is CASSQVPGELFF. The CDR3 DNA reads TGTGCCAGCAGCCAAGTTCCAGGGGAGCTGTTTTTT. The rearrangement joins TRBV3-1 (or the pseudogene TRBV3-2) to TRBJ2-2; D is ambiguous. Germline-derived CDR1 and CDR2 are LGHDT and YNNKEL (reference sequence). This CDR3 has 12 amino acids. Trimming took off 1 base at V and 8 bases at J, with 5 bases between the two ends.

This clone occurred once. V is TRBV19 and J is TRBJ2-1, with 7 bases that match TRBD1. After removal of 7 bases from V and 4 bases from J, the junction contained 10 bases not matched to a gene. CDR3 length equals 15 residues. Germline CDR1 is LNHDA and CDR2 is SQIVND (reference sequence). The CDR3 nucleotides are TGTGCCAGTACCGATCCGGGACAGAGATACAATGAGCAGTTCTTC. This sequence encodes CASTDPGQRYNEQFF. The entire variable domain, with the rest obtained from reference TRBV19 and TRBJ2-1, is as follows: DGGITQSPKYLFRKEGQNVTLSCEQNLNHDAMYWYRQDPGQGLRLIYYSQIVNDFQKGDIAEGYSVSREKKESFPLTVTSAQKNPTAFYLCASTDPGQRYNEQFFGPGTRLTVL.

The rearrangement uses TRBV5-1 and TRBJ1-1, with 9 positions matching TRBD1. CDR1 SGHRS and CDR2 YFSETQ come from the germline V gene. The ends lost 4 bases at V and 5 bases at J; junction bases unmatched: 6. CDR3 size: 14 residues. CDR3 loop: CASSTNRGRTEAFF. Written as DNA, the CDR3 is TGCGCCAGCAGCACCAACAGGGGGCGAACTGAAGCTTTCTTT.

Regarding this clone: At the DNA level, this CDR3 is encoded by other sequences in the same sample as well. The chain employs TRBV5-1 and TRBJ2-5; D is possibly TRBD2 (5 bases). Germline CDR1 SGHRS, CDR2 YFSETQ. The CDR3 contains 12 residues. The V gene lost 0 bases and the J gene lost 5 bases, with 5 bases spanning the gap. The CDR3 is CASSLAGETQYF. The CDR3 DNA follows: TGCGCCAGCAGCTTGGCGGGGGAGACCCAGTACTTC.

CDR3 sequence reads: CASSRLTGNYGYTF. The CDR3 DNA reads TGTGCCAGCAGCCGACTGACAGGGAACTATGGCTACACCTTC. The chain has TRBV5-6 and TRBJ1-2; 7 bases agree with TRBD1. The CDR3 is made up of 14 amino acids. Trimming removed 4 bases from V and 2 bases from J; junction bases left unmatched: 5. Germline CDR1 SGHDT, CDR2 YYEEEE.

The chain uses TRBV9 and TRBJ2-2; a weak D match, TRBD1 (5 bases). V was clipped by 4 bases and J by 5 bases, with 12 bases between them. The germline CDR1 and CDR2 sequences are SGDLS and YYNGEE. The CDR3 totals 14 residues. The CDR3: CASSLQQATGELFF. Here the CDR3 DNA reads TGTGCCAGCAGCTTACAACAGGCGACCGGGGAGCTGTTTTTT.

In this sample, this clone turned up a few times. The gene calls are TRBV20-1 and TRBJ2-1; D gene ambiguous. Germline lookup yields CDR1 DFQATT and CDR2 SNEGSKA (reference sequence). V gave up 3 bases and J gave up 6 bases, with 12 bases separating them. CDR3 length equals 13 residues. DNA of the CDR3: TGCAGTGCTAGTTATCGCAGACGCAATGAGCAGTTCTTC. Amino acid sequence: CSASYRRRNEQFF.

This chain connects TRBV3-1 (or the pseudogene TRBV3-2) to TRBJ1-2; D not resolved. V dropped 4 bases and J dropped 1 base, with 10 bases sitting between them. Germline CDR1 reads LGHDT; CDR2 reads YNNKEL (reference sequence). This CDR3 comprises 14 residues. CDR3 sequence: CASSPWTGNYGYTF. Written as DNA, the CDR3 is TGTGCCAGCAGCCCGTGGACGGGTAACTATGGCTACACCTTC.

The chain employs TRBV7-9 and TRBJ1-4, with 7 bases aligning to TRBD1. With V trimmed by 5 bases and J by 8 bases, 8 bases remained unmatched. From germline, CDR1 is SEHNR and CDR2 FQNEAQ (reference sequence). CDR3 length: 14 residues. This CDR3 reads CASSLRTGLEKLFF. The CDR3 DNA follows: TGTGCCAGCAGCCTAAGGACAGGCCTAGAAAAACTGTTTTTT.

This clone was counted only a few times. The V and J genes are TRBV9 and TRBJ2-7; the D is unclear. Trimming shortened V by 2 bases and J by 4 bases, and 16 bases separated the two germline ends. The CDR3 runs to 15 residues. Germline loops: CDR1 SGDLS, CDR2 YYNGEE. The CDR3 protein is CASSVTDGTTYEQYF. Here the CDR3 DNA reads TGTGCCAGCAGCGTCACGGACGGAACTACATACGAGCAGTACTTC.

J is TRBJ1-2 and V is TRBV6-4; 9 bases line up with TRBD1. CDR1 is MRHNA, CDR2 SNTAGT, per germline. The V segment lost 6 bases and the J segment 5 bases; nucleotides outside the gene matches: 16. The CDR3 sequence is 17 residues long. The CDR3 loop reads CASSVPGQGMERYGYTF. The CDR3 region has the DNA TGTGCCAGCAGCGTCCCGGGACAGGGAATGGAGCGGTATGGCTACACCTTC.

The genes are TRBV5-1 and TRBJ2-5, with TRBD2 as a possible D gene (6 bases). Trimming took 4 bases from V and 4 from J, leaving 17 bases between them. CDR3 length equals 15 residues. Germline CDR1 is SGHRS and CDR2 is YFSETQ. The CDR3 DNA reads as TGCGCCAGCAGCGGAGGGACTCTGGAGGGAGAGACCCAGTACTTC. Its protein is CASSGGTLEGETQYF.

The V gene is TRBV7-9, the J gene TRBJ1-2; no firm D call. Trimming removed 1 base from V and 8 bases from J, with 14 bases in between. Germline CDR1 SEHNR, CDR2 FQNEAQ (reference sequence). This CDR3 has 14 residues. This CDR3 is CASSLEVQSRGYTF. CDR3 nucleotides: TGTGCCAGCAGCTTAGAGGTGCAATCGCGCGGCTACACCTTC.

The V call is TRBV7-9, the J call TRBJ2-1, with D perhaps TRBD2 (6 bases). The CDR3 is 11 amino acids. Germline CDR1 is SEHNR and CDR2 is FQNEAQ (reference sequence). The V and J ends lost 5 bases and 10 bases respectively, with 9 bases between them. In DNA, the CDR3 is TGTGCCAGCAGCCGGGGGAACGAGCAGTTCTTC. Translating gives CASSRGNEQFF. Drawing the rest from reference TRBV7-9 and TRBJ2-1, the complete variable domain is DTGVSQNPRHKITKRGQNVTFRCDPISEHNRLYWYRQTLGQGPEFLTYFQNEAQLEKSRLLSDRFSAERPKGSFSTLEIQRTEQGDSAMYLCASSRGNEQFFGPGTRLTVL.

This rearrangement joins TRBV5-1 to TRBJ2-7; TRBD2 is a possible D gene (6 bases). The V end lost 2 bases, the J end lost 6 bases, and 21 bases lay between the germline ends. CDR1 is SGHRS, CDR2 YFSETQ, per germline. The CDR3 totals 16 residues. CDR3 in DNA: TGCGCCAGCAGCTTTGCACCGGGCACGGAGGGTCCCGAGCAGTACTTC. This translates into CASSFAPGTEGPEQYF.

CDR3 protein: CASSLEASGGVYTGTDTQYF. CDR3 bases: TGTGCCAGCAGCTTAGAGGCTAGCGGGGGGGTATACACAGGCACAGATACGCAGTATTTT. V gene TRBV7-6 combines with J gene TRBJ2-3, with 12 nucleotides matching TRBD2. Germline V gene data show CDR1 as SGHVS and CDR2 as FNYEAQ. This CDR3 has 20 amino acids. The V and J ends lost 1 base and 1 base, in that order; junction bases with no gene match: 12.